Listed below are T cell receptor beta chains from one sample, sequenced in a study of cytomegalovirus exposure and HLA in healthy donors. The repertoire was sequenced with immunoSEQ multiplex PCR; TCRdb's copy has only in-frame clones and lacks some. This sample contains about 170,000 clones. The sample taken for sequencing was PBMCs. All receptors come from an older woman in good health and CMV-seronegative. CDR3s include the opening cysteine and the closing phenylalanine or tryptophan. A D gene is named only where the DNA matches it firmly.

J	D	V	CDR3	DNA
TRBJ2-3	.	TRBV7-3	CASSLRQGVTDTQYF	TGTGCCAGCAGCTTGAGGCAGGGCGTCACAGATACGCAGTATTTT
TRBJ2-3	TRBD2	TRBV14	CASSTDGRKIDTQYF	TGTGCCAGCAGTACAGACGGGAGGAAAATAGATACGCAGTATTTT
TRBJ1-6	.	TRBV27	CASKAGALGTPAHNSPLHF	TGTGCCAGCAAAGCAGGGGCTTTGGGGACCCCTGCTCATAATTCACCCCTCCACTTT
TRBJ1-1	TRBD1	TRBV5-4	CASSFSGQGNTEAFF	TGTGCCAGCAGCTTTTCTGGACAGGGGAACACTGAAGCTTTCTTT
TRBJ2-7	.	TRBV15	CATSRDWGVRPRAGEQYF	TGTGCCACCAGCAGAGATTGGGGGGTCAGGCCGAGGGCGGGCGAGCAGTACTTC
TRBJ2-3	TRBD2	TRBV6-1	CASSVSGGGGTDTQYF	TGTGCCAGCAGTGTCAGCGGGGGGGGTGGCACAGATACGCAGTATTTT
TRBJ2-6	TRBD1	TRBV5-1	CASSLAATGVPTGANVLTF	TGCGCCAGCAGCTTGGCCGCGACAGGGGTTCCCACTGGGGCCAACGTCCTGACTTTC
TRBJ2-2	TRBD1	TRBV19	CASSGRDRGTGELFF	TGTGCCAGTAGCGGCCGGGACAGGGGCACCGGGGAGCTGTTTTTT
TRBJ2-7	.	TRBV6-5	CASSYSTGAVGEQYF	TGTGCCAGCAGTTACTCTACAGGAGCAGTAGGCGAGCAGTACTTC
TRBJ2-7	TRBD2	TRBV6-1	CASSELGGMGEQYF	TGTGCCAGCAGTGAATTGGGGGGGATGGGCGAGCAGTACTTC
TRBJ2-6	.	TRBV21-1	CASSRGSFLRGANVLTF	TGTGCCAGCAGCCGCGGCTCCTTCCTTCGTGGGGCCAACGTCCTGACTTTC
TRBJ1-5	.	TRBV9	CASSPGGRFPNQPQQHF	TGTGCCAGCAGCCCTGGAGGGAGGTTCCCTAATCAGCCCCAGCAGCATTTT
TRBJ2-7	.	TRBV9	CASSVAAGTYEQYF	TGTGCCAGCAGCGTAGCTGCGGGTACCTACGAGCAGTACTTC
TRBJ2-1	TRBD1	TRBV6-1	CASSEGGTGGWYEQFF	TGTGCCAGCAGTGAAGGAGGGACAGGGGGCTGGTATGAGCAGTTCTTC
TRBJ1-6	TRBD1	TRBV6-4	CASRGTGVGSPLHF	TGTGCCAGTCGAGGGACAGGGGTAGGATCACCCCTCCACTTT
TRBJ2-1	.	TRBV5-1	CASSRDTSYNEQFF	TGCGCCAGCAGCCGGGATACCTCCTACAATGAGCAGTTCTTC
TRBJ2-1	TRBD2	TRBV7-2	CASSQAGDPTLHEQFF	TGTGCCAGCAGCCAAGCGGGGGATCCAACGCTCCATGAGCAGTTCTTC
TRBJ2-1	TRBD1	TRBV30	CAWETGGVYNEQFF	TGTGCCTGGGAGACAGGGGGCGTATACAATGAGCAGTTCTTC
TRBJ1-6	.	TRBV11-3	CASSLVSGSPLHF	TGTGCCAGCAGCTTAGTTAGCGGTTCACCCCTCCACTTT
TRBJ2-1	.	TRBV7-3	CASSRGQSYNEQFF	TGTGCCAGCAGCCGAGGACAGAGCTACAATGAGCAGTTCTTC
TRBJ2-2	.	TRBV5-6	CASSPNGGRTGELFF	TGTGCCAGCAGCCCTAATGGGGGGAGAACCGGGGAGCTGTTTTTT
TRBJ2-7	TRBD1	TRBV4-1	CASSRPGTGVRYEQYF	TGCGCCAGCAGCCGTCCCGGGACAGGGGTTCGCTACGAGCAGTACTTC
TRBJ2-1	TRBD2	TRBV7-8	CASSFGTSRGDNEQFF	TGTGCCAGCAGCTTCGGGACTAGCCGGGGGGACAATGAGCAGTTCTTC
TRBJ1-4	.	TRBV7-6	CASSLLDNFNEKLFF	TGTGCCAGCAGCCTTTTGGACAATTTTAATGAAAAACTGTTTTTT
TRBJ2-1	TRBD2	TRBV30	CAWRISGGSYNEQFF	TGTGCCTGGAGGATTAGCGGGGGATCCTACAATGAGCAGTTCTTC
TRBJ2-4	TRBD2	TRBV10-3	CAIRAGGAKNIQYF	TGTGCCATCAGGGCGGGGGGTGCCAAAAACATTCAGTACTTC
TRBJ2-1	TRBD2	TRBV30	CAWSVGGSEQFF	TGTGCCTGGAGTGTCGGCGGGAGTGAGCAGTTCTTC
TRBJ2-3	TRBD2	TRBV6-5	CASRLAGVTDTQYF	TGTGCCAGCAGGTTAGCGGGAGTGACAGATACGCAGTATTTT
TRBJ2-2	.	TRBV11-3	CASSIQRGELFF	TGTGCCAGCAGCATACAAAGAGGGGAGCTGTTTTTT
TRBJ1-5	TRBD1	TRBV25-1	CASRRSRDREYSNQPQHF	TGTGCCAGCAGGCGGAGCCGGGACAGAGAATATAGCAATCAGCCCCAGCATTTT
TRBJ2-1	.	TRBV21-1	CASSKDLSYTYNEQFF	TGTGCCAGCAGCAAAGATCTGTCTTATACCTACAATGAGCAGTTCTTC
TRBJ1-3	.	TRBV11-2	CASSLDMNSPSSRNTIYF	TGTGCCAGCAGCTTAGATATGAACAGCCCCTCATCCAGAAACACCATATATTTT
TRBJ1-5	.	TRBV7-2	CASSLRGRGSQPQHF	TGTGCCAGCAGCTTAAGGGGCCGCGGATCACAGCCCCAGCATTTT
TRBJ1-2	.	TRBV7-7	CASRADLKPHGYTF	TGTGCCAGCAGGGCGGATTTGAAACCACATGGCTACACCTTC
TRBJ1-2	.	TRBV12-5	CASGLREYGYTF	TGTGCTAGTGGCCTAAGAGAGTATGGCTACACCTTC
TRBJ1-1	.	TRBV5-1	CASSLGGKTEAFF	TGCGCCAGCAGCTTGGGAGGGAAAACTGAAGCTTTCTTT
TRBJ2-3	.	TRBV19	CASRAGVSTDTQYF	TGTGCCAGTAGGGCAGGGGTAAGCACAGATACGCAGTATTTT
TRBJ1-1	TRBD1	TRBV7-2	CASSLAGTGLNTEAFF	TGTGCCAGCAGCTTAGCGGGGACAGGCCTGAACACTGAAGCTTTCTTT
TRBJ1-5	.	TRBV5-8	CASSFLNQPQHF	TGTGCCAGCAGCTTTTTAAATCAGCCCCAGCATTTT
TRBJ2-2	.	TRBV6-6	CASSYQGSGELFF	TGTGCCAGCAGTTACCAGGGGTCCGGGGAGCTGTTTTTT
TRBJ1-2	.	TRBV6-6	CASSRREQTSDGYTF	TGTGCCAGCAGCCGACGGGAACAGACTTCTGATGGCTACACCTTC
TRBJ1-2	.	TRBV10-3	CAISERLDGAGYTF	TGTGCCATCAGTGAGAGATTGGATGGGGCCGGCTACACCTTC